Below, 21 T cell receptor beta chains from the same sample are listed, as sequenced in a study of cytomegalovirus exposure and HLA in healthy donors. It was with 60 Vbeta and 13 Jbeta primers that the PCR ran. Assay used: immunoSEQ multiplex PCR; TCRdb lists only in-frame clones, some missing. The table includes about 100,000 clones, about 81% detected once. The sample comprised PBMCs. The receptors were gathered from a man aged 35 to 55 in good health and CMV-seropositive.

This sequence joins TRBV7-3 and TRBJ2-2; 8 nucleotides agree with TRBD2. Germline values: CDR1 SGHTA, CDR2 FQGTGA. This CDR3 has 13 residues. V lost 5 bases and J lost 8; bases outside the gene matches: 4. CDR3 in DNA: TGTGCCAGCAGCCCCGGGGGGGCTGGGGAGCTGTTTTTT. Amino acids: CASSPGGAGELFF.

The chain is built from TRBV18 and TRBJ2-7, with TRBD1 matching over 11 bases. Germline CDR1 reads KGHSH; CDR2 reads LQKENI. This CDR3 has 13 residues. J lost 6 bases, V lost 6 bases, and 4 bases had no gene match. CDR3 DNA sequence: TGTGCCAGCTCGCCGGGACAGGGGGTCGAGCAGTACTTC. Translation gives CASSPGQGVEQYF.

J is TRBJ1-3 and V is TRBV2; D gene uncertain. This CDR3 comprises 13 residues. CDR1 SNHLY and CDR2 FYNNEI come from the germline V gene. Trimming left V 11 bases short and J 2 bases short, with 13 bases between. The CDR3 bases are TGTGCCTCGCTCGGTGACACTGGAAACACCATATATTTT. Protein product: CASLGDTGNTIYF.

CDR3 in amino acids: CASSVFQDAYNEQFF. CDR3 DNA sequence: TGTGCCAGCAGCGTATTCCAGGATGCCTACAATGAGCAGTTCTTC. The chain couples TRBV9 to TRBJ2-1; D remains ambiguous. V lost 1 base, J lost 2 bases, and 10 bases lay in between. Germline CDR1 is SGDLS and CDR2 is YYNGEE. This CDR3 is built from 15 residues.

The V call is TRBV7-3, the J call TRBJ2-7; 9 bases are shared with TRBD1. Trimming cost V 0 bases and J 7 bases; bases outside gene matches: 7. This CDR3 has 15 residues. Germline V CDR1 and CDR2: SGHTA, FQGTGA. The CDR3 DNA sequence: TGTGCCAGCAGCTTAACGGGACAGGGACAGGAAGAGCAGTACTTC. Translation: CASSLTGQGQEEQYF.

The CDR3 spells CASSYSGSSGANVLTF. CDR3 nucleotide sequence: TGTGCCAGCAGTTACTCGGGGAGCTCTGGGGCCAACGTCCTGACTTTC. This chain uses TRBV6-6 with TRBJ2-6, with TRBD2 as a possible D gene (5 bases). Germline V lookup: CDR1 MNHNY, CDR2 SVGAGI (reference sequence). V was shortened by 0 bases and J by 0 bases, with 6 bases between the two germline ends. This CDR3 contains 16 residues.

V usage is TRBV11-3 and J usage is TRBJ2-2, with a possible D match to TRBD1 (6 bases). V was trimmed by 4 bases and J by 7 bases, leaving 10 bases between them. CDR3 length: 13 residues. The germline V gene encodes CDR1 SGHNT and CDR2 YENEEA. The CDR3 region has the DNA TGTGCCAGCAGCTCACAGGGAAACGGGGAGCTGTTTTTT. Its protein is CASSSQGNGELFF.

This chain joins TRBV5-4 and TRBJ1-2; weak D call: TRBD1 (5 bases). This CDR3 has 13 amino acids. Trimming left V 0 bases short and J 4 bases short, with 7 bases between. Germline V gene data show CDR1 as SGHNT and CDR2 as YYREEE (reference sequence). The CDR3 DNA is TGTGCCAGCAGCTTGGACAGGACCTATGGCTACACCTTC. Its protein is CASSLDRTYGYTF.

This clone was seen more than once but under ten times. The chain combines TRBV27 with TRBJ1-5; the D is unclear. CDR1 and CDR2 from the germline V gene are MNHEY and SMNVEV (reference sequence). This CDR3 is built from 22 residues. V lost 3 bases to trimming and J lost 3 bases, with 33 bases between them. The chain's CDR3 is CASSFSGSLFILLVWPNQPQHF. CDR3 bases: TGTGCCAGCAGTTTTTCAGGATCATTGTTTATTTTACTCGTTTGGCCCAATCAGCCCCAGCATTTT.

This rearrangement joins TRBV18 to TRBJ1-4; D is uncertain. Germline V lookup: CDR1 KGHSH, CDR2 LQKENI. The germline V and J ends were trimmed by 1 base and 5 bases, with 17 bases remaining between them. The CDR3 spans 17 residues. The CDR3 nucleotides read TGTGCCAGCTCACCACAGACAAGTCAGACTACGAATGAAAAACTGTTTTTT. Residues: CASSPQTSQTTNEKLFF.

This clone has only a few counts. This chain links TRBV6-1 with TRBJ1-2, with D possibly being TRBD1 (5 bases). CDR3 length equals 13 residues. Per germline, CDR1 MNHNS and CDR2 SASEGT. Trimming cost V 10 bases and J 5 bases, with 17 bases left between them. Here the CDR3 reads CAILEQEIYGYTF. In DNA form, the CDR3 reads TGTGCCATCCTGGAACAGGAGATATATGGCTACACCTTC.

This rearrangement joins TRBV7-8 to TRBJ2-5; D gene ambiguous. V lost 1 base, J lost 5 bases, and 14 bases lay in between. The CDR3 totals 15 residues. CDR1 SGHVS and CDR2 FQNEAQ come from the germline V gene. The CDR3 DNA reads TGTGCCAGCAGCTTAGGAAGACTCCCCAAGGAGACCCAGTACTTC. This sequence encodes CASSLGRLPKETQYF.

The chain joins TRBV18 to TRBJ2-1, with 11 positions matching TRBD2. Looked up from germline, CDR1 is KGHSH and CDR2 is LQKENI. J was trimmed by 7 bases and V by 6 bases; bases with no gene match: 14. This CDR3 is built from 17 residues. The CDR3 nucleotides are TGTGCCAGCTCCTTGAGGGGGCTAGCGGGAGGTTTTAATGAGCAGTTCTTC. This codes for CASSLRGLAGGFNEQFF.

V gene TRBV4-1 combines with J gene TRBJ1-2; D gene uncertain. CDR1 and CDR2 from the germline V gene are MGHRA and YSYEKL. V lost 0 bases to trimming and J lost 2 bases, with 10 bases between them. The CDR3 covers 15 residues. Here the CDR3 DNA reads TGCGCCAGCAGCCAAGATACCGCAGGAAACTATGGCTACACCTTC. This translates into CASSQDTAGNYGYTF.

The chain combines TRBV7-9 with TRBJ1-2; TRBD1 matches at 7 bases. Germline V gene lookup returns CDR1 SEHNR and CDR2 FQNEAQ (reference sequence). The V gene end was trimmed by 4 bases and the J gene end by 14 bases; junction bases not matched to a gene: 7. The CDR3 runs to 11 residues. The chain's CDR3 is CASSWDSPLTF. The CDR3 DNA reads as TGTGCCAGCAGCTGGGACAGCCCTCTAACCTTC.

V is TRBV7-2 and J is TRBJ1-2; D might be TRBD1 (6 bases). The length of the CDR3 is 16 residues. Trimming took off 2 bases at V and 1 base at J, with 14 bases between the two ends. The germline CDR1 and CDR2 sequences are SGHTA and FQGNSA. The CDR3 loop reads CASSLRSGAFNYGYTF. CDR3 DNA sequence: TGTGCCAGCAGCTTAAGGTCAGGGGCTTTTAACTATGGCTACACCTTC.

J is TRBJ1-2 and V is TRBV30; no clear D gene. CDR3 size: 13 residues. CDR1 is GTSNPN, CDR2 SVGIG, per germline (reference sequence). The V end was cut by 3 bases, the J end by 4 bases, with 12 bases between. For the CDR3, the DNA is TGTGCCTGGAGCCCGATCGCAGTCTATGGCTACACCTTC. It codes for CAWSPIAVYGYTF.

V usage is TRBV5-1 and J usage is TRBJ2-5; 7 positions match TRBD1. V dropped 0 bases and J dropped 2; count of bases not matched to a gene: 1. The CDR3 covers 14 residues. The V gene's germline CDR1 is SGHRS and CDR2 YFSETQ. The CDR3 sequence is CASSLGGQQETQYF. For the CDR3, the DNA is TGCGCCAGCAGCTTGGGGGGACAGCAAGAGACCCAGTACTTC. Drawing the rest from reference TRBV5-1 and TRBJ2-5, the complete variable domain is KAGVTQTPRYLIKTRGQQVTLSCSPISGHRSVSWYQQTPGQGLQFLFEYFSETQRNKGNFPGRFSGRQFSNSRSEMNVSTLELGDSALYLCASSLGGQQETQYFGPGTRLLVL.

This clone has a handful of counts. V is TRBV6-1 and J is TRBJ2-1; D is perhaps TRBD2 (6 bases). Germline V gene sequence: CDR1 MNHNS, CDR2 SASEGT. The V end lost 4 bases, the J end lost 4 bases, and 8 bases lay between the germline ends. CDR3 length: 13 amino acids. The CDR3 reads CASSGDFYNEQFF. The CDR3 bases are TGTGCCAGCAGTGGGGACTTTTACAATGAGCAGTTCTTC.

The chain links TRBV18 to TRBJ1-2, with 9 bases lining up with TRBD1. Germline V gene data show CDR1 as KGHSH and CDR2 as LQKENI. This CDR3 is built from 16 residues. The J segment lost 7 bases and the V segment lost 4 bases, leaving 13 bases of the junction unmatched. CDR3 coding DNA: TGTGCCAGCTCACAAACACGACAAACAGGGGGCGGTGGCTACACCTTC. The encoded protein is CASSQTRQTGGGGYTF.

This chain connects TRBV5-1 to TRBJ2-5, with 9 bases matching TRBD2. J lost 5 bases, V lost 3 bases, and 5 bases had no gene match. Germline CDR1 is SGHRS and CDR2 is YFSETQ. The CDR3 has 14 amino acids. CDR3 nucleotide sequence: TGCGCCAGCAGCTCAAGCGGGAGGATTGAGACCCAGTACTTC. This sequence encodes CASSSSGRIETQYF.